This is a list of T cell receptor beta chains from one sample in a study of blood T cells in healthy people across ages. TCRdb re-analysed the 5' RACE reads in MiXCR, keeping a single row per CDR3 protein. In the table there are around 800,000 distinct CDR3 sequences, 40% to 50% of which are singletons. Input material: blood. The receptor set was obtained from a man aged 55 to 69 in good health. Each CDR3 is given with its conserved first and last residue. D genes are given only for firm matches. Clone sizes are given selectively: once, few, many, or a class where the clone is expanded.

v_gene	abundance	d_gene	j_gene	CDR3aa
TRBV29-1	.	.	TRBJ1-2	CSVDVHNYGCTF
TRBV20-1	.	TRBD2	TRBJ2-1	CSAERSSGGPDEQFF
TRBV7-2	few	.	TRBJ2-7	CASSLGPGTVSYEQYF
TRBV29-1	.	.	TRBJ1-1	CSGRQSMNTEAFF
TRBV20-1	.	.	TRBJ1-2	CSARAPASRDYGYTF
TRBV21-1	.	.	TRBJ2-1	CASSKGAGRGISEQFF
TRBV27	.	.	TRBJ2-7	CASSSHRTDSSYEQYF
TRBV5-5	.	TRBD1	TRBJ1-2	CASSLRGQGSDGYTF
TRBV5-1	once	.	.	CASNLQYFRDEQYF
TRBV5-5	.	.	TRBJ1-6	CASSLAFVSGVSPLHF
TRBV5-1	.	TRBD2	TRBJ2-1	CASSLYAGGYNEQFF
TRBV20-1	.	TRBD2	TRBJ2-3	CGARLAGNTDTQYF
TRBV6-2/TRBV6-3	few	TRBD1	TRBJ2-7	CASSYHRQGAYEQYF
TRBV6-5	.	TRBD2	TRBJ2-3	CASRPRVSGDTDTQYF
TRBV7-2	few	.	TRBJ2-3	CASSIGVAGPQGTQYF
TRBV28	.	.	TRBJ2-1	CASSYRDKQFF
TRBV4-2	.	TRBD1	TRBJ1-5	CASSQAGGQGEKPQHF
TRBV11-2	many	.	TRBJ2-3	CASSPLVRNTQYF
TRBV20-1	few	.	TRBJ1-5	CSAGQNNQPQHF
TRBV11-2	few	.	TRBJ1-1	CASSLTFANTEAFF
TRBV24-1	.	.	TRBJ2-5	CATSDSRQAKGEQYF
TRBV6-1	.	TRBD2	TRBJ2-3	CASSSGGWYETQYF
TRBV9	.	.	TRBJ2-1	CASSASSYKSSYNEQFF